A selection of T cell receptor beta chains follows, all from one sample in a study of identifying expanded T cells in peripheral blood. The assay was immunoSEQ multiplex PCR, and TCRdb's table has in-frame clones only and misses some. The table lists about 85,000 clones, roughly 91% of them singletons, with about 20% in the top ten. Sequences were obtained from blood. These receptors were taken from a person aged 18 to 69 in good health. CDR3s include the opening cysteine and the closing phenylalanine or tryptophan. The D gene is left open where the match is weak. Clone size, where shown, is once, few, many, or a class for clones that have expanded.

clone size	D gene	V gene	J gene	CDR3 protein	CDR3 DNA
NA	NA	TRBV20-1	TRBJ2-7	CSAPGTYEQYF	TGCAGTGCTCCGGGAACCTACGAGCAGTACTTC
NA	NA	TRBV4-2	TRBJ1-2	CASSHTTIDSREGYTF	TGTGCCAGCAGCCATACCACCATCGACAGCCGGGAAGGCTACACCTTC
NA	NA	TRBV28	TRBJ2-2	CASSRRGSGELFF	TGTGCCAGCAGTAGAAGGGGCTCCGGGGAGCTGTTTTTT
NA	NA	TRBV18	TRBJ1-1	CASSPADRGTEAFF	TGTGCCAGCTCACCAGCCGATCGAGGCACTGAAGCTTTCTTT
NA	NA	TRBV19	TRBJ2-7	CASSADRTYEQYF	TGTGCCAGTAGTGCGGACCGTACCTACGAGCAGTACTTC
NA	NA	TRBV18	TRBJ1-3	CASSPNQGYGNTIYF	TGTGCCAGCTCACCAAATCAGGGCTACGGAAACACCATATATTTT
NA	NA	TRBV5-1	TRBJ2-7	CASSLGEGYEQYF	TGCGCCAGCAGCTTAGGTGAGGGCTACGAGCAGTACTTC
NA	NA	TRBV6-1	TRBJ1-5	CASSDSYNQPQHF	TGTGCCAGCAGTGATTCGTACAATCAGCCCCAGCATTTT
NA	TRBD1	TRBV27	TRBJ1-5	CASSFIGRGQGHQPQHF	TGTGCCAGCAGTTTTATCGGGAGAGGACAGGGTCATCAGCCCCAGCATTTT
once	NA	TRBV6-6	TRBJ2-7	CASSRDSYEQYF	TGTGCCAGCAGTAGGGACTCCTACGAGCAGTACTTC
once	NA	TRBV6-6	TRBJ1-2	CASSGEWNGYTF	TGTGCCAGCAGTGGGGAATGGAATGGCTACACCTTC
NA	NA	TRBV5-1	TRBJ2-3	CASSLGGATDTQYF	TGCGCCAGCAGCTTGGGAGGGGCGACAGATACGCAGTATTTT
NA	NA	TRBV28	TRBJ2-5	CASSPQGRTQETQYF	TGTGCCAGCAGCCCCCAGGGGCGGACCCAAGAGACCCAGTACTTC
NA	NA	TRBV29-1	TRBJ1-1	CSATRGGGTEAFF	TGCAGCGCGACCCGGGGCGGGGGGACTGAAGCTTTCTTT
NA	TRBD1	TRBV11-2	TRBJ2-7	CASSFGQGPSYEQYF	TGTGCCAGCAGCTTTGGACAGGGGCCTTCCTACGAGCAGTACTTC
NA	TRBD1	TRBV2	TRBJ1-2	CAYGQGPSYGYTF	TGTGCCTACGGACAGGGTCCGTCCTATGGCTACACCTTC
NA	NA	TRBV7-2	TRBJ1-2	CASSPQRGAGYTF	TGTGCCAGCAGCCCCCAGAGGGGGGCAGGCTACACCTTC
once	NA	TRBV30	TRBJ2-7	CAWSQRAPIWYF	TGTGCCTGGAGCCAAAGGGCCCCTATTTGGTACTTC
once	NA	TRBV28	TRBJ1-1	CASSFMGTEAFF	TGTGCCAGCAGTTTCATGGGGACTGAAGCTTTCTTT
NA	NA	TRBV11-2	TRBJ2-7	CASSPRNRDYEQYF	TGTGCCAGCAGCCCACGTAACAGGGATTACGAGCAGTACTTC
NA	NA	TRBV5-1	TRBJ1-2	CASSLTGVPSGYTF	TGCGCCAGCAGCTTGACGGGGGTTCCTAGCGGCTACACCTTC
NA	NA	TRBV9	TRBJ2-2	CASSVVGGELFF	TGTGCCAGCAGCGTAGTCGGCGGGGAGCTGTTTTTT
once	TRBD1	TRBV29-1	TRBJ2-7	CSVETGGNEQYF	TGCAGCGTTGAGACAGGGGGTAACGAGCAGTACTTC
NA	NA	TRBV6-4	TRBJ2-4	CASNRQEAKNIQYF	TGTGCCAGCAACAGACAGGAAGCCAAAAACATTCAGTACTTC